The TCR beta chain under discussion was sequenced for a study of a mutant IDH1 vaccine in newly diagnosed glioma. Time point given: week 11, during vaccination. A single vaccine dose contained 300 ug of mutant IDH1 20-mer peptide, and topical imiquimod was used with it. Germline V lookup: CDR1 MDHEN, CDR2 SYDVKM. The CDR3 loop spans 14 amino acids. The V and J ends lost 3 bases and 6 bases respectively, with 11 bases between them. Comments on this clone: Antigen: not known.

Produced via immunoSEQ multiplex PCR; TCRdb's table is partial and in-frame only. The data hold some 60,000 clones, with approximately 84% observed a single time. The source is a man aged 30 to 39 with glioma. This specimen was PBMCs, taken from a glioma patient whose treatment included an IDH1 peptide vaccine. The V and J genes are TRBV28 and TRBJ2-2, with D possibly being TRBD1 or TRBD2 (6 bases each). CDR3 nucleotide sequence: TGTGCCAGCAGTTTTTGGGGGGCGTCCGGGGAGCTGTTTTTT. Its translation: CASSFWGASGELFF.